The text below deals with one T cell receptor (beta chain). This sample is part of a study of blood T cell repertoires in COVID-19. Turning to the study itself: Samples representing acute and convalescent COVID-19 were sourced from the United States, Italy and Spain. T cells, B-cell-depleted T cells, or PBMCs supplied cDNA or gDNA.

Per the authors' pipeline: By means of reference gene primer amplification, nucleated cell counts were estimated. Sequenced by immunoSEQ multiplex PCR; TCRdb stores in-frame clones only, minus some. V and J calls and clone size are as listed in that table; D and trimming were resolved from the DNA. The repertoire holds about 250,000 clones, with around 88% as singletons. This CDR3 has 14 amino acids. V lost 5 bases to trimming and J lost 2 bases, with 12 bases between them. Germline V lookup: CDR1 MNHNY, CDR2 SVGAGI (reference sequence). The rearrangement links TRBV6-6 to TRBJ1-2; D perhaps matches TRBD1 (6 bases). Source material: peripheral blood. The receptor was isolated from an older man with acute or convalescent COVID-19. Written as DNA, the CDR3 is TGTGCCAGCAGTCCCAGGGGAGCAAACTATGGCTACACCTTC. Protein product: CASSPRGANYGYTF.